This T cell receptor (beta chain) emerged from a study of monozygotic twins with inflammatory bowel disease. An amount of about 3,500 ng of total RNA was used for each TCR library. Each UMI harboured a 6-nucleotide sample barcode and was appended via template switching. TCRdb re-called the 5' RACE reads; one entry per CDR3 protein, DNA not given. In all, the sample yields some 170,000 distinct CDR3 sequences. The CDR3 is 18 residues long. CDR1 and CDR2 from the germline V gene are SGHTA and FQGTGA. General study results and limits: Discordant twins showed the same repertoire similarity as concordant twins, possibly from limited power.

Skipping T cell sorting, the study isolated total RNA directly from whole blood. As regards this clonotype: The antigen remains undetermined.

The chain has TRBV7-3 and TRBJ2-1; the D gene TCRdb calls, TRBD2, cannot be checked with no DNA. The sequence was collected from a human donor with ulcerative colitis or Crohn's disease, or a healthy co-twin of an affected twin (not recorded which). Sequenced sample: blood. CDR3 in amino acids: CASSPRPRAGVMNNEQFF. The full variable domain, rest sourced from reference TRBV7-3 and TRBJ2-1, is GAGVSQTPSNKVTEKGKYVELRCDPISGHTALYWYRQSLGQGPEFLIYFQGTGAADDSGLPNDRFFAVRPEGSVSTLKIQRTERGDSAVYLCASSPRPRAGVMNNEQFFGPGTRLTVL.